This entry concerns a single T cell receptor (beta chain). This receptor's antigen is unknown. No clone much larger than this one lies a single base away; base qualities are absent. The CDR3 regions of human TCRbeta chains were analyzed by immunosequencing. The original pipeline was this. TCRs in the repertoires were compared against a reference library of SARS-CoV-2-specific TCRs that had been generated with the MIRA antigen-specificity platform. Breadth was defined as the fraction of unique TCRs that were SARS-CoV-2-associated. Depth was defined as the fraction of total T cells that were SARS-CoV-2-associated. Using the MIRA data, each spike-specific TCR was mapped to the spike region that the TCR reacts to and placed in a CD4 or CD8 class. Log10-transformed breadth and depth values were compared by one-way ANOVA with Sidak's multiple comparisons tests. In its TCRdb copy, this immuneACCESS table keeps in-frame sequences only and misses some clones. Where compared with another copy, unresolved V genes explain less than half of these, and the others have no known cause. V, J and clone size are those of that table, while D and trimming were read from the DNA. The sample has some 110,000 clones on record, approximately 88% of them singletons. Together, the top ten hold 4.2% of the sample.

The CDR3 spans 12 residues, from the cysteine through the phenylalanine. Only CDR3 DNA remains: 36 bases, in frame from the first base. Trimming at the junction amounts to 9 bases on V and 6 bases on J, and the germline ends lie 11 bases apart. The germline V gene specifies MDHEN as CDR1 and SYDVKM as CDR2. This specimen's time point label, interpreted: baseline before first vaccination. The vaccinee samples were drawn from two UK trials, COV001 and COV002, one of which was a single-blind randomized controlled phase 2/3 trial testing AZD1222 (ChAdOx1 nCoV-19) in healthy adults. For TCRbeta chain sequencing, PBMC samples were collected from trial participants at day 0 and at day 28 after the second dose. These data are taken from a study of T cell responses to AZD1222 COVID-19 vaccine (dated by TCRdb to the early 2020s). For context, the study as a whole: AZD1222 recipients whose second dose came at about 4 weeks and those whose second dose came at about 12 weeks were combined into one group, since spike-specific TCR depth and breadth did not differ between the two schedules. TCR sequencing was performed for over 230 trial participants, of whom 207 were given two doses of AZD1222 and roughly 25 were given two doses of MenACWY control vaccine. Trial participants were enrolled by age into subgroups of 18-55, 56-69 and 70-plus years, and around 140, 26 and 57 TCR-sequenced participants, respectively, were included in these subgroups.

Points the paper makes about the study in general: Because no samples from the day 14 peak response were available, repertoires could be characterized only after the peak T cell response. Nearly half of unique spike-specific TCRs reportedly recognized epitopes outside regions mutated in the B.1.351 and B.1.1.7 variants. The whole spike protein was spanned by vaccine-associated CD4 TCRs, and dominant responses were seen in regions 160-218 and 743-854. Participants were mostly white British, with more females than males. The authors suggested clonal diversity may have been underestimated. A significant rise in spike-specific TCR breadth and depth was observed after two AZD1222 doses relative to day 0 and relative to MenACWY recipients. Conclusions about previously exposed vaccinees are limited because only six or seven AZD1222 recipients were SARS-CoV-2 seropositive at baseline. In the small 56-69-year group, the increase in depth fell short of significance, most likely because of low power.

The sample consisted of peripheral blood, taken on day 0 of AZD1222 vaccination. This clonotype was obtained from an adult in good health. The sequence links TRBV28 to TRBJ1-4; TRBD1 could be the D gene, as 5 bases match. The DNA reads TGTGCCAGTACAGGATTGCATGAAAAACTGTTTTTT. Its amino acids are CASTGLHEKLFF.